The clone carrying this T cell receptor beta chain was found many times. No antigen is known for it. The data were obtained in a study of T cells after yellow fever vaccination. Study information: Low-cell-number fractions underwent preparation using SMART-Seq v4 Ultra Low Input.

Study findings and constraints: Overall, a small share of clonotypes was seen in both CD4 and CD8 compartments. Re-detected after boosting: most primary clones, 96% of CD4 and under 90% of CD8.

V lost 5 bases to trimming and J lost 0 bases, with 9 bases between them. This CDR3 has 14 amino acids. CDR1 KGHDR and CDR2 SFDVKD come from the germline V gene. The authors made TCR cDNA by 5'RACE template switching, adding a universal primer site and UMIs. TCRdb independently ran MiXCR on the 5' RACE reads; one entry per CDR3 protein. Counted here are 150,000 to 200,000 distinct CDR3 sequences, 6.2% occurring once; the ten biggest clones make up about 2.7%. The TCR originated in a man between 18 and 29 years old who received the YFV17D yellow fever vaccine. V usage is TRBV24-1 and J usage is TRBJ1-2; D is uncertain. The sample in question was CD4+ T cells sorted from PBMCs, obtained on the day of the first yellow fever vaccination. CDR3 in amino acids: CATSGADANYGYTF. In nucleotides, the CDR3 is TGTGCCACCAGTGGAGCGGATGCTAACTATGGCTACACCTTC.